Included here is one T cell receptor beta chain sequence, with context. This CDR3 region has 14 residues. The V gene's germline CDR1 is MNHEY and CDR2 SVGAGI. Trimming at V came to 11 bases and at J to 7 bases, leaving 13 bases not matched to a gene. This table comes from immunoSEQ multiplex PCR, and its TCRdb copy is limited to in-frame clones, with some not included. The sample holds about 38,000 clones, 80% to 95% seen once. This sample stems from a study of T cell changes during pregnancy in multiple sclerosis. The TCR sequence derives from a female donor in good health, enrolled as a control in a pregnancy study. The chain is built from TRBV6-5 and TRBJ2-1; TRBD2 matches 8 bases. The sequencing used CD4+ T cells from peripheral blood mononuclear cells, collected after pregnancy. The CDR3 region is CAAGEGGGRNEQFF. CDR3 coding DNA: TGTGCCGCAGGGGAGGGCGGGGGGCGGAATGAGCAGTTCTTC.